These 32 T cell receptor beta chains share one sample of origin, sequenced in a study of cytomegalovirus exposure and HLA in healthy donors. A multiplex PCR was run with 60 Vbeta primers and 13 Jbeta primers. Sequenced by immunoSEQ multiplex PCR; TCRdb stores in-frame clones only, minus some. The sample has about 150,000 clones; around 79% are singletons. The specimen sequenced was PBMCs. The origin of the receptors is a human donor in good health.

The J gene is TRBJ2-7, the V gene TRBV25-1; D not certain. The CDR3 is 11 amino acids. V gave up 5 bases and J gave up 3 bases, with 5 bases separating them. The germline V gene encodes CDR1 MGHDK and CDR2 SYGVNS. Written as DNA, the CDR3 is TGTGCCAGCAGTTTCAGCTACGAGCAGTACTTC. Encoded protein: CASSFSYEQYF.

The CDR3 DNA reads as TGTGCCAGCAGTGAAGGGAGATACAATCAGCCCCAGCATTTT. This gives the protein CASSEGRYNQPQHF. The chain couples TRBV6-1 to TRBJ1-5, with no clear D. Germline V gene data show CDR1 as MNHNS and CDR2 as SASEGT. V lost 1 base, J lost 3 bases, and 7 bases lay in between. This CDR3 comprises 14 residues.

This clone was observed once. The chain links TRBV27 to TRBJ2-6; no firm D call. Trimming removed 7 bases from V and 0 bases from J, with 7 bases in between. Germline-derived CDR1 and CDR2 are MNHEY and SMNVEV (reference sequence). This CDR3 is 14 amino acids long. The DNA for the CDR3 is TGTGCCAGCAATCCGTCCTCTGGGGCCAACGTCCTGACTTTC. It codes for CASNPSSGANVLTF.

This chain joins TRBV15 and TRBJ2-5, with D possibly TRBD2 on 5 matching bases. The germline V gene encodes CDR1 LNHNV and CDR2 YYDKDF (reference sequence). The CDR3 is made up of 14 amino acids. The V and J ends lost 5 bases and 1 base respectively, with 11 bases between them. CDR3 nucleotides: TGTGCCACCAGCCCGTTAAGCGGCCAAGAGACCCAGTACTTC. Encoded protein: CATSPLSGQETQYF.

The J gene is TRBJ2-1, the V gene TRBV4-2, with TRBD2 as a possible D gene (5 bases). Trimming shortened V by 0 bases and J by 9 bases, and 12 bases separated the two germline ends. The CDR3 totals 14 residues. CDR1 LGHNA and CDR2 YNFKEQ come from the germline V gene. The CDR3 sequence: CASSQDMIGIEQFF. The CDR3 DNA follows: TGTGCCAGCAGCCAAGATATGATCGGGATTGAGCAGTTCTTC.

The V and J genes are TRBV29-1 and TRBJ2-2; weak D call: TRBD2 (5 bases). V lost 7 bases to trimming and J lost 6 bases, with 15 bases between them. CDR3 length: 13 residues. CDR1 and CDR2 (germline): SQVTM, ANQGSEA. The DNA of the CDR3 is TGCAGCGGTGTGGAGGTTGGGGCCGGGGAGCTGTTTTTT. Amino acid sequence: CSGVEVGAGELFF.

As regards this clone: Compared with germline, one end of the junction differs, possibly owing to a read error. The V and J genes are TRBV12-5 and TRBJ1-5; tentatively, D is TRBD1 (6 bases). The CDR3 sequence is 10 residues long. Germline V gene data show CDR1 as LGHNT and CDR2 as FRNRAP. This chain's CDR3 is CASGSTGTRF. For the CDR3, the DNA is TGTGCTAGTGGTTCGACCGGGACACGGTTT.

This clone has a single count. The chain joins TRBV9 to TRBJ2-7, with D tentatively TRBD1 (5 bases). Germline CDR1 reads SGDLS; CDR2 reads YYNGEE. The CDR3 sequence is 15 residues long. V was clipped by 0 bases and J by 2 bases, with 12 bases between them. The CDR3 coding sequence is TGTGCCAGCAGCGTAGATCCGAAAGGGGCCTACGAGCAGTACTTC. Protein product: CASSVDPKGAYEQYF.

The V gene is TRBV6-6, the J gene TRBJ2-3; 9 positions match TRBD2. V lost 6 bases and J lost 0; bases outside the gene matches: 7. The CDR3 contains 16 residues. Per the germline V gene, CDR1 is MNHNY and CDR2 is SVGAGI (reference sequence). The CDR3 spells CASSHLAGPSTDTQYF. The CDR3 DNA reads TGTGCCAGCAGCCACCTAGCGGGGCCCAGCACAGATACGCAGTATTTT.

This clone was seen more than once but under ten times. The chain has TRBV10-3 and TRBJ2-5; TRBD2 agrees at 15 bases. This CDR3 comprises 19 residues. Looked up from germline, CDR1 is ENHRY and CDR2 is SYGVKD. Germline trimming cut 0 bases from V and 2 bases from J; bases unmatched to any gene: 7. CDR3 region: CAISESRGTSGGTQETQYF. The CDR3 nucleotides are TGTGCCATCAGTGAGTCTCGGGGGACTAGCGGGGGGACGCAAGAGACCCAGTACTTC.

The rearrangement links TRBV19 to TRBJ1-5; 7 bases are shared with TRBD1. The germline gives CDR1 LNHDA, CDR2 SQIVND (reference sequence). The CDR3 sequence is 18 residues long. With V trimmed by 1 base and J by 0 bases, 9 bases remained unmatched. This chain's CDR3 is CASSIGVTGAHSNQPQHF. CDR3 bases: TGTGCCAGTAGTATAGGTGTTACAGGGGCCCATAGCAATCAGCCCCAGCATTTT.

V is TRBV6-1 and J is TRBJ2-7; maybe TRBD1 (6 bases). CDR3 size: 14 residues. The germline V gene has CDR1 MNHNS and CDR2 SASEGT. V shed 1 base and J shed 4 bases, with 11 bases lying between them. The CDR3 sequence: CASSEGQGIYEQYF. The DNA of the CDR3 is TGTGCCAGCAGTGAAGGCCAGGGGATTTACGAGCAGTACTTC.

The chain uses TRBV25-1 and TRBJ2-2; 7 bases align to TRBD1. The CDR3 length is 16 residues. Germline CDR1 MGHDK, CDR2 SYGVNS. The junction had 10 bases not matched to a gene; V was cut back by 3 bases and J by 6 bases. CDR3 nucleotide sequence: TGTGCCAGCAGTGACCTCACAGGGGCCCGAGCCGGGGAGCTGTTTTTT. It is translated as CASSDLTGARAGELFF.

The chain is built from TRBV5-5 and TRBJ1-2; TRBD1 matches at 8 bases. From germline, CDR1 is SGHKS and CDR2 YYEKEE (reference sequence). Trimming took 0 bases from V and 6 from J; bases not matched to a gene: 7. The CDR3 length is 15 residues. The CDR3 DNA is TGTGCCAGCAGCTTGGCCGGACAGGGATTTGATGGCTACACCTTC. Translated, it gives CASSLAGQGFDGYTF.

The table lists this clone with a few counts. CDR3 in DNA: TGCAGCGTTGAAACAGGCGGGAAGGACTATGGCTACACCTTC. Its protein product is CSVETGGKDYGYTF. The chain links TRBV29-1 to TRBJ1-2; a weak D match, TRBD1 (5 bases). The germline V gene encodes CDR1 SQVTM and CDR2 ANQGSEA. The CDR3 consists of 14 residues. With 2 bases removed from V and 3 bases from J, the gap between germline ends came to 13 bases.

The V and J genes are TRBV6-1 and TRBJ1-1; TRBD1 aligns across 8 bases. Germline lookup yields CDR1 MNHNS and CDR2 SASEGT. The CDR3 is 14 residues long. Trimming took 4 bases from V and 4 from J; bases not matched to a gene: 5. CDR3 nucleotide sequence: TGTGCCAGCAGTGGACAGGGGCTGGGCACTGAAGCTTTCTTT. Translating gives CASSGQGLGTEAFF.

In this sample, this clone turned up once. The J gene is TRBJ1-1, the V gene TRBV13; unclear D gene. V was trimmed by 7 bases and J by 1 base, leaving 10 bases between them. This CDR3 spans 13 amino acids. The germline gives CDR1 PRHDT, CDR2 FYEKMQ (reference sequence). CDR3 nucleotide sequence: TGTGCCAGCACCCCGGCGGGGAACACTGAAGCTTTCTTT. Translating it yields CASTPAGNTEAFF.

CDR3 in amino acids: CASSLALNTGELFF. CDR3 DNA sequence: TGTGCCAGCAGCTTGGCATTGAACACCGGGGAGCTGTTTTTT. J is TRBJ2-2 and V is TRBV5-4; D is ambiguous. Trimming took 0 bases from V and 1 from J, leaving 4 bases between them. Germline CDR1 reads SGHNT; CDR2 reads YYREEE (reference sequence). The CDR3 is 14 residues long.

The chain is built from TRBV6-1 and TRBJ1-3; unclear D gene. There are 14 residues in the CDR3. V dropped 3 bases and J dropped 3 bases, with 9 bases sitting between them. CDR1 and CDR2 from the germline V gene are MNHNS and SASEGT. The CDR3 here is CASSDPSSGNTIYF. CDR3 coding DNA: TGTGCCAGCAGTGACCCTTCGAGTGGAAACACCATATATTTT.

The chain employs TRBV7-8 and TRBJ2-7; TRBD1 aligns across 7 bases. Germline CDR1 SGHVS, CDR2 FQNEAQ. The CDR3 has 14 residues. V lost 4 bases to trimming and J lost 6 bases; unmatched junction nucleotides: 9. In DNA form, the CDR3 reads TGTGCCAGCAGCTCACAGGGGATGAGGGGCGAGCAGTACTTC. This encodes CASSSQGMRGEQYF.

The chain combines TRBV7-9 with TRBJ1-1, with a possible D match to TRBD1 (6 bases). The CDR3 has 16 residues. Trimming shortened V by 11 bases and J by 1 base, and 23 bases separated the two germline ends. Germline assignment: CDR1 SEHNR and CDR2 FQNEAQ (reference sequence). The CDR3 DNA reads as TGTGCCGTAACGTCAGGGGAGCTAGTAAGGAACACTGAAGCTTTCTTT. It is translated as CAVTSGELVRNTEAFF.

This clone was detected only a few times. The genes are TRBV5-1 and TRBJ1-4; 7 bases are shared with TRBD1. Germline values: CDR1 SGHRS, CDR2 YFSETQ. Unmatched junction bases numbered 8, after V lost 4 bases and J lost 5 bases. The CDR3 sequence is 15 residues long. The DNA for the CDR3 is TGCGCCAGCAGCCCCGCGGGACAGAAAAATGAAAAACTGTTTTTT. As protein: CASSPAGQKNEKLFF.

This chain links TRBV27 with TRBJ2-5; 14 bases match TRBD2. The ends lost 8 bases at V and 2 bases at J; junction bases unmatched: 1. Germline loops: CDR1 MNHEY, CDR2 SMNVEV (reference sequence). The CDR3 loop spans 14 amino acids. The CDR3 nucleotides are TGTGCCAGCTGGACTAGCGGGGGGCAAGAGACCCAGTACTTC. It encodes CASWTSGGQETQYF.

This clone appeared once. The rearrangement uses TRBV7-2 and TRBJ2-2; D unclear. The CDR3 sequence is 14 residues long. CDR1 SGHTA and CDR2 FQGNSA come from the germline V gene. The germline V and J ends were trimmed by 3 bases and 0 bases, with 5 bases remaining between them. The DNA for the CDR3 is TGTGCCAGCAGCTTTCTACCGAACACCGGGGAGCTGTTTTTT. It codes for CASSFLPNTGELFF.

The chain uses TRBV30 and TRBJ2-2, with TRBD1 matching 8 bases. J lost 0 bases, V lost 5 bases, and 2 bases had no gene match. CDR1 and CDR2 (germline): GTSNPN, SVGIG (reference sequence). This CDR3 is built from 14 residues. In DNA, the CDR3 is TGTGCCTGGGACAGGGGCCCGAACACCGGGGAGCTGTTTTTT. The encoded protein is CAWDRGPNTGELFF.

J is TRBJ2-7 and V is TRBV6-1; D perhaps matches TRBD1 (6 bases). CDR3 length: 12 amino acids. Per germline, CDR1 MNHNS and CDR2 SASEGT. Trimming cost V 8 bases and J 5 bases, with 13 bases left between them. The CDR3 loop reads CASGTGLDEQYF. The CDR3 DNA reads TGTGCCAGCGGTACAGGGTTGGACGAGCAGTACTTC.

This chain joins TRBV10-1 and TRBJ2-1; 12 nucleotides agree with TRBD1. V lost 2 bases to trimming and J lost 7 bases; unmatched junction nucleotides: 6. Germline V gene lookup returns CDR1 WNHNN and CDR2 SYGVQD (reference sequence). The CDR3 is 16 amino acids. DNA of the CDR3: TGCGCCAGCAGTGAGCCGGGGACAGGGGGCAGGAATGAGCAGTTCTTC. It yields the protein CASSEPGTGGRNEQFF.

This clone was counted once. The gene calls are TRBV29-1 and TRBJ2-7; 8 positions match TRBD1. The CDR3 covers 13 residues. Germline V CDR1 and CDR2: SQVTM, ANQGSEA. The junction had 3 bases not matched to a gene; V was cut back by 1 base and J by 4 bases. CDR3 residues: CSVEGTGWYEQYF. CDR3 nucleotides: TGCAGCGTTGAAGGGACAGGGTGGTACGAGCAGTACTTC.

The genes are TRBV9 and TRBJ1-1; 9 bases map to TRBD1. V gave up 0 bases and J gave up 0 bases; unmatched junction bases: 3. Germline V gene sequence: CDR1 SGDLS, CDR2 YYNGEE. This CDR3 is 16 amino acids long. CDR3 coding DNA: TGTGCCAGCAGCGTAGGGGGGACAGGGATGAACACTGAAGCTTTCTTT. Amino acid sequence: CASSVGGTGMNTEAFF.

The chain uses TRBV19 and TRBJ2-6; 7 bases line up with TRBD1. CDR1 LNHDA and CDR2 SQIVND come from the germline V gene (reference sequence). The CDR3 has 17 amino acids. With 6 bases clipped from V and 1 base from J, the junction kept 9 bases outside the gene matches. This CDR3 reads CASSRTGRRSGANVLTF. The DNA of the CDR3 is TGTGCCAGTAGCAGGACAGGCCGTAGGTCTGGGGCCAACGTCCTGACTTTC.

The table lists this clone with a count of one. V is TRBV6-5 and J is TRBJ1-2; TRBD1 matches 7 bases. V was pared by 5 bases and J by 5 bases, with 8 bases of the junction left unmatched. There are 14 residues in the CDR3. Germline V CDR1 and CDR2: MNHEY, SVGAGI. The CDR3 DNA reads as TGTGCCAGCAGTCCTACCGCGACAGGGTATGGCTACACCTTC. Translating gives CASSPTATGYGYTF.

The J gene is TRBJ2-3, the V gene TRBV6-5, with 12 bases fitting TRBD2. CDR1 and CDR2 (germline): MNHEY, SVGAGI. J was trimmed by 5 bases and V by 8 bases; bases with no gene match: 2. This CDR3 is 13 amino acids long. The CDR3 DNA reads as TGTGCCAGCTCGGGACTAGCGGGAGATACGCAGTATTTT. Translated, it gives CASSGLAGDTQYF.